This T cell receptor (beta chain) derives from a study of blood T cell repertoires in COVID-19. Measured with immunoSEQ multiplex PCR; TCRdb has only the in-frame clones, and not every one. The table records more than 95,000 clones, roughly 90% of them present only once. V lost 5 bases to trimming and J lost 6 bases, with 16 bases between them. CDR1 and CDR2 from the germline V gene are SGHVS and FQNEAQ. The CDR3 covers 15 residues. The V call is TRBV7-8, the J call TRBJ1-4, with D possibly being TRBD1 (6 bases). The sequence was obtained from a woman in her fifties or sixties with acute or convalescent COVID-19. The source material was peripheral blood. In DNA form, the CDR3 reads TGTGCCAGCAGCACGCGGACAGCGAGTCATGAAAAACTGTTTTTT. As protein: CASSTRTASHEKLFF.